The TCR beta chain described here comes from a study of a mutant IDH1 vaccine in newly diagnosed glioma. Method: immunoSEQ multiplex PCR; TCRdb's copy keeps in-frame clones and lacks some. Of about 50,000 clones listed, more than 80% are singletons. J lost 6 bases, V lost 2 bases, and 4 bases had no gene match. The CDR3 length is 15 residues. In germline, CDR1 is SNHLY, CDR2 FYNNEI. The time point denotes: baseline, week 1 (first vaccination visit). The treatment was: pre-vaccination baseline after standard-of-care therapy. The origin of this receptor is a man aged 40-50 years with glioma. This chain joins TRBV2 and TRBJ2-1; 10 positions agree with TRBD2. The sample here was PBMCs, taken from a glioma patient treated with radiotherapy, temozolomide or both. CDR3 sequence: CASSESLAGGNEQFF. CDR3 nucleotide sequence: TGTGCCAGCAGTGAATCATTAGCGGGAGGCAATGAGCAGTTCTTC.